The clone carrying this TCR beta chain was picked up one time. Its target is unknown. The protocol was immunoSEQ multiplex PCR, while the TCRdb copy is restricted to in-frame clones and leaves out a portion. The sample contains more than 100,000 clones, roughly nine tenths of which appear only once. CDR3 length equals 13 residues. The sample belongs to a study of T cell responses to AZD1222 COVID-19 vaccine. Broader study findings: Vaccine-associated CD4 TCRs ranged over spike, dominating at 160-218 and 743-854. Donors were largely white British and mainly female; clonal diversity was possibly underestimated. Repertoires were obtained solely post-peak T cell response. Close to half of all spike-specific TCRs reportedly target regions of the variants that are unmutated.

The TCR sequence derives from an adult in good health. The sequences come from peripheral blood, collected on day 0 of AZD1222 vaccination. This chain joins TRBV21-1 and TRBJ2-1; the table's D call of TRBD1 was not tested on the DNA. TRBV21-1 is listed as a pseudogene. CDR3 nucleotide sequence: TGTGCCAGCAGCAAAGACAGGGGCAATGAGCAGTTCTTC. Protein: CASSKDRGNEQFF.